This passage covers 27 T cell receptor beta chains from one sample sequenced in a study of blood T cell repertoires in COVID-19 (TCRdb year 2020). Library method: the immunoSEQ multiplex PCR assay. Here the immuneACCESS table is served through TCRdb, limited to in-frame sequences with V and J called. Missing clones are a known gap in these copies; in checked studies unresolved V genes cover under half, and the rest lacks a known reason. The sample includes over 300,000 clones, with around 87% observed a single time. Clones ranked in the top ten supply over 0.9% of the sample. The specimen sequenced was PBMCs or T cells enriched from blood (not recorded which). The receptors shown here come from a young woman with acute COVID-19.

J is TRBJ1-5 and V is TRBV5-8; D is undetermined. Trimming removed 2 bases at V and 4 bases at J, with 13 bases between. Germline assignment: CDR1 SGHTS and CDR2 YDEGEE. CDR3 length equals 15 residues. Written as DNA, the CDR3 is TGTGCCAGCAGCTTCGGTCCACCTCGGAATCAGCCCCAGCATTTT. Translating it yields CASSFGPPRNQPQHF.

This chain joins TRBV11-2 and TRBJ2-7; 9 bases agree with TRBD2. Germline trimming cut 1 base from V and 2 bases from J; bases unmatched to any gene: 3. Germline CDR1 is SGHAT and CDR2 is FQNNGV. CDR3 length: 15 residues. The CDR3 here is CASSLASGEAYEQYF. Here the CDR3 DNA reads TGTGCCAGCAGCTTAGCTAGCGGGGAAGCCTACGAGCAGTACTTC.

The chain has TRBV15 and TRBJ1-1; possibly TRBD1 for D (5 bases). This CDR3 is built from 15 residues. CDR1 is LNHNV and CDR2 is YYDKDF in the germline V gene (reference sequence). V lost 0 bases and J lost 13, with 21 bases in between. The CDR3 spells CATSRDPADPSRGFF. The CDR3 DNA sequence: TGTGCCACCAGCAGAGATCCGGCGGACCCATCAAGGGGTTTCTTT.

The rearrangement joins TRBV2 to TRBJ1-1, with 8 bases lining up with TRBD1. Germline V gene sequence: CDR1 SNHLY, CDR2 FYNNEI. The CDR3 loop spans 14 amino acids. V trimming: 7 bases; J trimming: 3 bases; junction bases outside the gene matches: 7. For the CDR3, the DNA is TGTGCCAGCACAGGACAGGGCTTATACACTGAAGCTTTCTTT. Its protein is CASTGQGLYTEAFF. Using reference TRBV2 and TRBJ1-1 for the parts outside the CDR3, the full variable domain is EPEVTQTPSHQVTQMGQEVILRCVPISNHLYFYWYRQILGQKVEFLVSFYNNEISEKSEIFDDQFSVERPDGSNFTLKIRSTKLEDSAMYFCASTGQGLYTEAFFGQGTRLTVV.

This chain uses TRBV6-4 with TRBJ1-1; D may be TRBD1 (6 bases). From germline, CDR1 is MRHNA and CDR2 SNTAGT. The length of the CDR3 is 13 residues. V was trimmed by 5 bases and J by 3 bases, leaving 10 bases between them. The CDR3 protein is CASSLEGDTEAFF. The CDR3, as DNA: TGTGCCAGCAGTTTAGAGGGGGACACTGAAGCTTTCTTT.

This chain joins TRBV5-1 and TRBJ1-2; 11 nucleotides match TRBD1. Germline-derived CDR1 and CDR2 are SGHRS and YFSETQ. V lost 2 bases, J lost 6 bases, and 3 bases stayed unmatched. The CDR3 contains 14 residues. The CDR3 loop is CASSFWTGGDGYTF. The DNA for the CDR3 is TGCGCCAGCAGCTTCTGGACAGGGGGCGATGGCTACACCTTC.

The count of this clone is one. Other DNA sequences of this sample code for an identical CDR3. The rearrangement uses TRBV18 and TRBJ1-2; D gene ambiguous. The CDR3 is 13 residues long. CDR1 KGHSH and CDR2 LQKENI come from the germline V gene. V lost 2 bases and J 5 bases, leaving 9 bases between the germline ends. This CDR3 reads CASSPERDYGYTF. In DNA, the CDR3 is TGTGCCAGCTCACCAGAACGGGATTATGGCTACACCTTC.

V gene TRBV19 combines with J gene TRBJ1-5, with unresolved D. This CDR3 is 14 amino acids long. V dropped 5 bases and J dropped 6 bases, with 14 bases sitting between them. Germline CDR1 LNHDA, CDR2 SQIVND (reference sequence). Here the CDR3 DNA reads TGTGCCAGTAGTCCGTCGGAGGAGGCTCAGCCCCAGCATTTT. This translates into CASSPSEEAQPQHF. Full variable domain (rest looked up from reference TRBV19 and TRBJ1-5): DGGITQSPKYLFRKEGQNVTLSCEQNLNHDAMYWYRQDPGQGLRLIYYSQIVNDFQKGDIAEGYSVSREKKESFPLTVTSAQKNPTAFYLCASSPSEEAQPQHFGDGTRLSIL.

This chain links TRBV12-5 with TRBJ1-2; D not resolved. Trimming pared 6 bases from V and 4 bases from J, leaving 12 bases between. The CDR3 is 13 residues long. Germline V gene sequence: CDR1 LGHNT, CDR2 FRNRAP. CDR3 coding DNA: TGTGCTAGTGGCCCTTGGCTGGCCTATGGCTACACCTTC. This encodes CASGPWLAYGYTF.

The chain uses TRBV27 and TRBJ1-1, with TRBD1 matching over 9 bases. V lost 3 bases and J lost 4; bases outside the gene matches: 6. CDR3 length equals 15 residues. CDR1 MNHEY and CDR2 SMNVEV come from the germline V gene (reference sequence). CDR3 loop: CASSFNRGLSTEAFF. The CDR3, as DNA: TGTGCCAGCAGTTTCAACAGGGGGCTGAGCACTGAAGCTTTCTTT.

This clone was counted once. V and J are TRBV15 and TRBJ2-1, with 9 bases identical to TRBD2. Germline assignment: CDR1 LNHNV and CDR2 YYDKDF (reference sequence). The CDR3 has 15 residues. The junction had 5 bases not matched to a gene; V was cut back by 2 bases and J by 6 bases. The CDR3 DNA is TGTGCCACCAGCAGATGGCGGGGGGGCCTCAATGAGCAGTTCTTC. This encodes CATSRWRGGLNEQFF.

The chain has TRBV10-2 and TRBJ1-1, with D possibly matching TRBD1 (6 bases). V lost 2 bases and J lost 0, with 10 bases in between. The CDR3 sequence is 15 residues long. Germline CDR1 and CDR2: WSHSY and SAAADI. The CDR3, as DNA: TGCGCCAGCAGTGAGCTGGGGGCTCTGAACACTGAAGCTTTCTTT. Its protein is CASSELGALNTEAFF.

The chain carries TRBV6-5 and TRBJ1-2; D unclear. The germline V gene has CDR1 MNHEY and CDR2 SVGAGI. V dropped 0 bases and J dropped 1 base, with 12 bases sitting between them. The CDR3 runs to 16 residues. CDR3 region: CASSYSEEHLNYGYTF. The CDR3 DNA reads as TGTGCCAGCAGTTACTCAGAGGAGCACCTTAACTATGGCTACACCTTC.

The J gene is TRBJ1-4, the V gene TRBV4-3, with D perhaps TRBD1 (6 bases). Trimming removed 3 bases from V and 6 bases from J, with 20 bases in between. Germline assignment: CDR1 LGHNA and CDR2 YSLEER. This CDR3 region has 17 residues. CDR3 DNA sequence: TGCGCCAGCAGCCAGTGGGGGACACCGGGTGGGGATGAAAAACTGTTTTTT. It encodes CASSQWGTPGGDEKLFF.

This clone showed up just once. The V gene is TRBV30, the J gene TRBJ1-2; tentatively, D is TRBD1 (6 bases). The CDR3 has 13 amino acids. Germline values: CDR1 GTSNPN, CDR2 SVGIG (reference sequence). V was pared by 2 bases and J by 7 bases, with 14 bases between. The CDR3 DNA sequence: TGTGCCTGGAGTCGAGGGGGTAGGGTTGGCTACACCTTC. Translated: CAWSRGGRVGYTF.

The V call is TRBV2, the J call TRBJ2-1; 11 nucleotides align to TRBD2. The CDR3 is 18 amino acids. The ends lost 2 bases at V and 5 bases at J; junction bases unmatched: 11. Germline V gene sequence: CDR1 SNHLY, CDR2 FYNNEI. In DNA, the CDR3 is TGTGCCAGCAGTGAAAAAGGTTTAGCGGGGGGGGCCGACAATGAGCAGTTCTTC. Its translation: CASSEKGLAGGADNEQFF.

V and J are TRBV5-1 and TRBJ2-7; 10 bases are shared with TRBD1. Germline loops: CDR1 SGHRS, CDR2 YFSETQ. This CDR3 comprises 14 residues. The ends lost 4 bases at V and 5 bases at J; junction bases unmatched: 6. The CDR3 DNA is TGCGCCAGCAGCCCAGGGACAGGGGTTGACGAGCAGTACTTC. Encoded protein: CASSPGTGVDEQYF.

This clone has only a few counts. The CDR3 here is CASSEGTRDNEQYF. Here the CDR3 DNA reads TGTGCCAGTAGTGAAGGGACTAGGGATAACGAGCAGTACTTC. The chain is built from TRBV19 and TRBJ2-7, with 8 bases fitting TRBD2. The CDR3 is 14 amino acids. The J segment lost 5 bases and the V segment lost 5 bases, leaving 8 bases of the junction unmatched. In germline, CDR1 is LNHDA, CDR2 SQIVND (reference sequence).

Here the CDR3 reads CASSYRPTSAGYNEQFF. For the CDR3, the DNA is TGTGCCAGCAGCTACCGCCCAACTAGTGCGGGTTACAATGAGCAGTTCTTC. This chain uses TRBV7-2 with TRBJ2-1, with D possibly being TRBD2 (5 bases). The CDR3 totals 17 residues. V was clipped by 4 bases and J by 4 bases, with 20 bases between them. Germline CDR1 and CDR2: SGHTA and FQGNSA.

In regard to this clone: The same CDR3 arises from other DNA sequences in this sample as well. This chain links TRBV20-1 with TRBJ2-7; D not certain. V was trimmed by 6 bases and J by 2 bases, leaving 8 bases between them. This CDR3 has 11 residues. Germline V gene sequence: CDR1 DFQATT, CDR2 SNEGSKA (reference sequence). The CDR3 sequence is CSARSTYEQYF. The CDR3 bases are TGCAGTGCCAGATCAACCTACGAGCAGTACTTC.

V usage is TRBV6-4 and J usage is TRBJ1-2; possible D gene TRBD1, 5 bases. CDR3 length: 13 amino acids. CDR1 MRHNA and CDR2 SNTAGT come from the germline V gene. The ends were cut back, 0 bases at V and 10 bases at J, with 12 bases in the middle. The CDR3 DNA sequence: TGTGCCAGCAGTGACTCCGAACAGGAGTTCTACACCTTC. Its translation: CASSDSEQEFYTF.

The chain carries TRBV7-2 and TRBJ1-4; D unclear. Germline CDR1 and CDR2: SGHTA and FQGNSA. V was shortened by 4 bases and J by 4 bases, with 16 bases between the two germline ends. CDR3 length equals 16 residues. CDR3 nucleotide sequence: TGTGCCAGCAGCTCAACATTACGGGTCGATAATGAAAAACTGTTTTTT. It yields the protein CASSSTLRVDNEKLFF.

The J gene is TRBJ2-3, the V gene TRBV10-3; TRBD2 is a possible D gene (5 bases). The CDR3 spans 13 residues. The V gene's germline CDR1 is ENHRY and CDR2 SYGVKD. The V end was cut by 6 bases, the J end by 2 bases, with 9 bases between. The CDR3, as DNA: TGTGCCATCAGCGGGGAGTACACAGATACGCAGTATTTT. Protein product: CAISGEYTDTQYF.

The chain has TRBV5-4 and TRBJ2-2, with TRBD1 matching 8 bases. CDR1 and CDR2 from the germline V gene are SGHNT and YYREEE (reference sequence). With 4 bases clipped from V and 7 bases from J, the junction kept 9 bases outside the gene matches. CDR3 length equals 15 residues. The CDR3 protein is CASSPPDRVSGELFF. The CDR3 coding sequence is TGTGCCAGCAGCCCTCCGGACAGGGTAAGCGGGGAGCTGTTTTTT. The full variable domain, its missing parts supplied by reference TRBV5-4 and TRBJ2-2, is ETGVTQSPTHLIKTRGQQVTLRCSSQSGHNTVSWYQQALGQGPQFIFQYYREEENGRGNFPPRFSGLQFPNYSSELNVNALELDDSALYLCASSPPDRVSGELFFGEGSRLTVL.

The J gene is TRBJ2-2, the V gene TRBV24-1, with 8 nucleotides matching TRBD1. With 6 bases clipped from V and 6 bases from J, the junction kept 8 bases outside the gene matches. The germline V gene has CDR1 KGHDR and CDR2 SFDVKD. CDR3 size: 15 residues. CDR3 in DNA: TGTGCCACCAGTCCTTCCGGACAGGGCCCCGGGGAGCTGTTTTTT. Translated, it gives CATSPSGQGPGELFF.

CDR3 in DNA: TGTGCCAGCAGCTTATTGGGTTACGGGACTGAAGCTTTCTTT. It encodes CASSLLGYGTEAFF. The genes are TRBV7-3 and TRBJ1-1, with D unresolved. Trimming shortened V by 2 bases and J by 5 bases, and 12 bases separated the two germline ends. The CDR3 covers 14 residues. The germline CDR1 and CDR2 sequences are SGHTA and FQGTGA.

The chain is built from TRBV5-1 and TRBJ1-4; D remains unclear. This CDR3 region has 14 residues. Germline CDR1 reads SGHRS; CDR2 reads YFSETQ. V was cut by 4 bases and J by 9 bases, with 16 bases left in between. The CDR3 nucleotides are TGCGCCAGCAGCCTGGATGAAGGGAGGAAAAAACTGTTTTTT. As protein: CASSLDEGRKKLFF.